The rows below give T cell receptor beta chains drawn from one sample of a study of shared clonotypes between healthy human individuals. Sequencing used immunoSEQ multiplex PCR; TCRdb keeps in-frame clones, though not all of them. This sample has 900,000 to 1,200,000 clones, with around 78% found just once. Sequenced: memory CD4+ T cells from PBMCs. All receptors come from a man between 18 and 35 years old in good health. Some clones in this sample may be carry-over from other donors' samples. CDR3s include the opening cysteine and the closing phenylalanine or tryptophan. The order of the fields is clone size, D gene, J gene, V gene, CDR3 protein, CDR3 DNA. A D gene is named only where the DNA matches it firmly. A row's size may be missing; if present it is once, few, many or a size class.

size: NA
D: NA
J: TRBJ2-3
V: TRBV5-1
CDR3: CASSLAQPADTQYF
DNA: TGCGCCAGCAGCTTGGCCCAGCCAGCAGATACGCAGTATTTT

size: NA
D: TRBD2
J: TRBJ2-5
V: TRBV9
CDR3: CASSVASGRETQYF
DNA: TGTGCCAGCAGCGTAGCCAGCGGGAGGGAGACCCAGTACTTC

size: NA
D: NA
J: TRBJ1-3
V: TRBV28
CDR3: CASSSGAVGNTIYF
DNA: TGTGCCAGCAGTTCAGGGGCTGTGGGAAACACCATATATTTT

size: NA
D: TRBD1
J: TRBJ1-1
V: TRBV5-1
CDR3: CASTPGQGAGNTEAFF
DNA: TGCGCCAGCACACCGGGACAGGGGGCGGGGAACACTGAAGCTTTCTTT

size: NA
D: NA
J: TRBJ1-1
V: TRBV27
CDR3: CASNEVGAGVSGTEAFF
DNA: TGTGCCAGCAACGAGGTAGGAGCCGGGGTGTCGGGCACTGAAGCTTTCTTT

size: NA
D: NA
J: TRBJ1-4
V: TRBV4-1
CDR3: CASSHWTKNQNEKLFF
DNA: TGCGCCAGCAGCCATTGGACTAAAAACCAGAATGAAAAACTGTTTTTT

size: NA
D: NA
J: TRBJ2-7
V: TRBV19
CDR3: CASSARDKSYEQYF
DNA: TGTGCCAGTAGTGCCCGGGACAAATCCTACGAGCAGTACTTC

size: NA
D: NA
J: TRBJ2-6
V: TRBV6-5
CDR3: CASSPYNPGANVLTF
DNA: TGTGCCAGCAGTCCGTACAACCCTGGGGCCAACGTCCTGACTTTC

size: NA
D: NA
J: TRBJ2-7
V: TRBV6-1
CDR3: CASSKGTPDLYEQYF
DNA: TGTGCCAGCAGTAAAGGGACCCCGGACCTCTACGAGCAGTACTTC

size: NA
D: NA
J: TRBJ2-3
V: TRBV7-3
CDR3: CASSLNSGLRTDTQYF
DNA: TGTGCCAGCAGCTTAAATAGCGGTTTGCGCACAGATACGCAGTATTTT

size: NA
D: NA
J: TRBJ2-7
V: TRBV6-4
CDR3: CASSPDRSSYEQYF
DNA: TGTGCCAGCAGTCCCGACAGGTCTTCCTACGAGCAGTACTTC

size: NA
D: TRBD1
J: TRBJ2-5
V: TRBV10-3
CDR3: CAIKSLKQGRETQYF
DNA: TGTGCCATCAAAAGTCTAAAACAGGGGCGGGAGACCCAGTACTTC

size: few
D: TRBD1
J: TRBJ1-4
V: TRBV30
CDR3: CAWSVQGPEKLFF
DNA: TGTGCCTGGAGTGTACAGGGGCCGGAGAAACTGTTTTTT

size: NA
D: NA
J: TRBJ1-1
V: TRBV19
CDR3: CASTGTANTEAFF
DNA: TGTGCCAGTACCGGGACGGCGAACACTGAAGCTTTCTTT

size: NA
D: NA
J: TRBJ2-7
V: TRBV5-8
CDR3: CATRRQFEVSEQYF
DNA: TGTGCCACACGACGACAGTTCGAGGTTTCCGAGCAGTACTTC

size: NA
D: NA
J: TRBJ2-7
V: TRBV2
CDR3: CASAIGGSSYEQYF
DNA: TGTGCCAGCGCTATAGGGGGTTCCTCCTACGAGCAGTACTTC

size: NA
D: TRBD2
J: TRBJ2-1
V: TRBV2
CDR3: CASSEGTSGSNEQFF
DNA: TGTGCCAGCAGTGAAGGGACTAGCGGGTCCAATGAGCAGTTCTTC

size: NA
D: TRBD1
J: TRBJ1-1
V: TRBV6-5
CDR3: CASSPTTGTEAFF
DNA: TGTGCCAGCAGCCCCACGACAGGGACTGAAGCTTTCTTT

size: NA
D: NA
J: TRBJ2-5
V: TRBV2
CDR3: CAGTRGGKGGETQYF
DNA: TGTGCCGGAACCCGAGGAGGAAAAGGGGGTGAGACCCAGTACTTC

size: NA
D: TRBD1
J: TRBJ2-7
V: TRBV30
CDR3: CAWSRWAGGHEQYF
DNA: TGTGCCTGGAGTAGGTGGGCAGGGGGCCACGAGCAGTACTTC

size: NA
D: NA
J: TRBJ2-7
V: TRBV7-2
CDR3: CASSLSPRPGPSYEQYF
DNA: TGTGCCAGCAGCTTAAGCCCTCGTCCGGGACCCTCCTACGAGCAGTACTTC

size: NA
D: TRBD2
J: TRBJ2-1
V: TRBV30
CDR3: CAWSLGGSWGEQFF
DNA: TGTGCCTGGAGTCTTGGCGGGAGTTGGGGTGAGCAGTTCTTC

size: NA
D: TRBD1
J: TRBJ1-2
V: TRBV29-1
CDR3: CSVEPWTGRTGYGYTF
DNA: TGCAGCGTTGAACCCTGGACAGGGAGAACCGGCTATGGCTACACCTTC

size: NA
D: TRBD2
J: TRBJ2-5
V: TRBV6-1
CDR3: CASRRLAGGGETQYF
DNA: TGTGCCAGTAGGCGACTAGCGGGGGGAGGGGAGACCCAGTACTTC

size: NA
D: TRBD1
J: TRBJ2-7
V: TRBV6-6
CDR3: CASSYGGQGSYEQYF
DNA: TGTGCCAGCAGTTACGGGGGACAGGGGTCCTACGAGCAGTACTTC

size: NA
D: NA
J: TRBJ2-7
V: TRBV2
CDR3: CASDYTGSEQYF
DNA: TGTGCCAGCGACTACACAGGGTCGGAGCAGTACTTC

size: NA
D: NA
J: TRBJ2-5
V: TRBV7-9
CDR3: CASSLSGQQETQYF
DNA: TGTGCCAGCAGCTTATCCGGACAGCAAGAGACCCAGTACTTC

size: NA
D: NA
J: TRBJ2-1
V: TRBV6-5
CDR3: CASTRGNEQFF
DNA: TGTGCCAGCACCCGGGGCAATGAGCAGTTCTTC

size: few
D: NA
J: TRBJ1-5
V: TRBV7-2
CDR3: CASSLLGAVNNQPQHF
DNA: TGTGCCAGCAGCTTACTCGGGGCAGTGAACAATCAGCCCCAGCATTTT

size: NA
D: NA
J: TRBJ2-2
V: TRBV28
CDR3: CASKKMGTGELFF
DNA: TGTGCCAGCAAGAAAATGGGCACCGGGGAGCTGTTTTTT

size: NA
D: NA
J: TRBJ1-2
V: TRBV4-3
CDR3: CASSQGPLPIGYTF
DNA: TGCGCCAGCAGTCAGGGGCCTCTCCCCATTGGCTACACCTTC

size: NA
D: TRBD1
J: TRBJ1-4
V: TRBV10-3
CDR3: CAISESRTGGIGTNEKLFF
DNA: TGTGCCATCAGTGAGTCACGGACAGGGGGAATTGGGACTAATGAAAAACTGTTTTTT

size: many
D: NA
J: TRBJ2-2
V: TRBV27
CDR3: CASSLTSPGELFF
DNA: TGTGCCAGCAGTTTAACGTCCCCCGGGGAGCTGTTTTTT

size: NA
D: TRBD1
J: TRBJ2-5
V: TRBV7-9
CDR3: CASSFPGTGGLETQYF
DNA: TGTGCCAGCAGCTTCCCCGGGACAGGGGGATTGGAGACCCAGTACTTC

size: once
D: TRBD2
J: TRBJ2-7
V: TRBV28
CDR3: CASSLAGGSYEQYF
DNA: TGTGCCAGCAGTTTAGCGGGAGGGTCCTACGAGCAGTACTTC

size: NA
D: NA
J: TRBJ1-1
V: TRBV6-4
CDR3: CASSVDTGYTEAFF
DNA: TGTGCCAGCAGTGTAGATACAGGGTATACTGAAGCTTTCTTT

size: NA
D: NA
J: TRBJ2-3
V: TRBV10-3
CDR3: CAISDRNRAEDTQYF
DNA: TGTGCCATCAGTGATAGGAACCGGGCGGAGGATACGCAGTATTTT

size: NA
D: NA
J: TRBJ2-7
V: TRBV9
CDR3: CASSERGGGGTSEQYF
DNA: TGTGCCAGCAGCGAGAGGGGTGGTGGGGGGACCTCCGAGCAGTACTTC

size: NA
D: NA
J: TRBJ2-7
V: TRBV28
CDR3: CASKPIGWDGAYEQYF
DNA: TGTGCCAGCAAACCCATTGGCTGGGACGGAGCCTACGAGCAGTACTTC

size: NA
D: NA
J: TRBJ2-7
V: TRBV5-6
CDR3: CASSYWTTPSFPYEQYF
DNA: TGTGCCAGCAGCTACTGGACCACACCGTCCTTCCCCTACGAGCAGTACTTC

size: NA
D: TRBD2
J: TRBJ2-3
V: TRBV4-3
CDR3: CASSHLTSPSTDTQYF
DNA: TGCGCCAGCAGCCACCTGACTAGCCCCAGCACAGATACGCAGTATTTT

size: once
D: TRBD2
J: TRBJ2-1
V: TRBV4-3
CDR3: CASSQLRGEVYNEQFF
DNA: TGCGCCAGCAGCCAACTTCGGGGGGAGGTCTACAATGAGCAGTTCTTC

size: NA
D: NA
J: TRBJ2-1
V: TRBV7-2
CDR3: CASSLRQMGSYNEQFF
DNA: TGTGCCAGCAGCTTAAGGCAAATGGGATCCTACAATGAGCAGTTCTTC

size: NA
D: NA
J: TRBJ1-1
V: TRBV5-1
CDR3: CASSLGHNGVEAFF
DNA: TGCGCCAGCAGCTTGGGGCATAATGGCGTTGAAGCTTTCTTT